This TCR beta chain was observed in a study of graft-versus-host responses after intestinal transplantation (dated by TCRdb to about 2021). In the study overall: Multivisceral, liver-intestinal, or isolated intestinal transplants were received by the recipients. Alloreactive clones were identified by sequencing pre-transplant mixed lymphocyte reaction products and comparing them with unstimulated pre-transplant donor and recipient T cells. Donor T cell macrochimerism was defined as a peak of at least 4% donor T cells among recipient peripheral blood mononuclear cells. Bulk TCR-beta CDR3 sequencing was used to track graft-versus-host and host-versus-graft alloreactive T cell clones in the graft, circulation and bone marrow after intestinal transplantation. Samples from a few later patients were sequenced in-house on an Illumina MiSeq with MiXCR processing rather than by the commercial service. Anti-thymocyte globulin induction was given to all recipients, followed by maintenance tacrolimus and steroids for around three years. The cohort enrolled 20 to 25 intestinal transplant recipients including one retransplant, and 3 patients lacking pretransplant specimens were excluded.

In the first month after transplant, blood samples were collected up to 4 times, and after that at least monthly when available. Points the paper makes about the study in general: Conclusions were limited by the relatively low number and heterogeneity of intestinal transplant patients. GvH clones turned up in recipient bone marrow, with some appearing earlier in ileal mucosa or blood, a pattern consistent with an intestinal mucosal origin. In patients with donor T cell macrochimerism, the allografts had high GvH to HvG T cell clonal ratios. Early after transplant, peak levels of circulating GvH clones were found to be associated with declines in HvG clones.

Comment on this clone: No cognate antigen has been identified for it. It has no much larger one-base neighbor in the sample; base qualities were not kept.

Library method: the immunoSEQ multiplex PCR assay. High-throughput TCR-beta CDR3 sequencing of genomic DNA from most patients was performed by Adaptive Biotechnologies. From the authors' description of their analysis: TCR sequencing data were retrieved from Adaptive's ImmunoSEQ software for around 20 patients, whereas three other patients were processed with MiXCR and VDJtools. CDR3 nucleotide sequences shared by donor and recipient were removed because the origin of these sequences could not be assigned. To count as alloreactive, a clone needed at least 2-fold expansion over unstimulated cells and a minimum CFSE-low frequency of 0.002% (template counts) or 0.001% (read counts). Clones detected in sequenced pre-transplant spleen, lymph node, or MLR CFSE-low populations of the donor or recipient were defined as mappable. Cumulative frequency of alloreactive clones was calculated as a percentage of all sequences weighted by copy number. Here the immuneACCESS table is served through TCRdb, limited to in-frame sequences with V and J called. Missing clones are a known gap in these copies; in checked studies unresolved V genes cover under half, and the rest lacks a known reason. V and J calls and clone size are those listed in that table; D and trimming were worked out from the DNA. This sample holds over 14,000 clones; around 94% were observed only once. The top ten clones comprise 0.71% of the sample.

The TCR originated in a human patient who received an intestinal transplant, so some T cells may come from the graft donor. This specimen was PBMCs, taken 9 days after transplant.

The bases read TGTGCCAGCGAGGGTGGGAGGGGGACAGATACGCAGTATTTT. Protein translation: CASEGGRGTDTQYF. This sequence uses TRBV6-6 and TRBJ2-3; TRBD2 could be the D gene, as 7 bases match. The V end loses 8 bases and the J end loses 3 bases, and a stretch of 15 bases separates them. From the germline V gene (reference sequence), CDR1 is MNHNY and CDR2 is SVGAGI. There are 14 amino acids in the CDR3, from cysteine to phenylalanine inclusive. This entry keeps only the CDR3 DNA: 42 bases, framed from base 1.